This T cell receptor (beta chain) stems from a study of radiation and T cells in renal cell carcinoma. Time point in this sample: blood 2 weeks post-SBRT. Treatment described: 15 Gy SBRT to primary tumor, nephrectomy 4 weeks later. Study-wide results and caveats: Pretreatment tumor biopsies were lacking, so baseline clonotypes are unknown.

CDR3 size: 14 residues. V was cut by 4 bases and J by 6 bases, with 16 bases left in between. The germline CDR1 and CDR2 sequences are SGDLS and YYNGEE. Only in-frame clones appear in the TCRdb table, and some are missing; sequencing was by immunoSEQ multiplex PCR. The table includes about 130,000 clones, 81% detected once. About this clone itself: Its antigen remains unidentified.

The receptor was derived from a man in his fifties with renal cell carcinoma. The sample in question was blood, obtained from a patient whose treatment included radiotherapy and nephrectomy. This chain uses TRBV9 with TRBJ2-5; possible D gene TRBD2, 6 bases. For the CDR3, the DNA is TGTGCCAGCAGCAACGAAGGCGGAGGGAAGACCCAGTACTTC. Protein: CASSNEGGGKTQYF.